The 5 T cell receptor beta chains below come from one sample, sequenced in a study of human T cells and chemical hapten exposure. Time point given: patch test 1, 2 weeks after DPC sensitization. Indicated treatment: therapeutic diphenylcyclopropenone sensitization with weekly scalp DPC. A single record per CDR3 protein comes from TCRdb applying MiXCR to the RACE reads. Here the sample spans around 380,000 distinct CDR3 sequences, around 4.8% being singletons. The sample consisted of whole blood, taken in connection with sensitization to the hapten diphenylcyclopropenone (DPC). The receptors originated from a woman aged 50 to 60 with alopecia areata. Some clones in this sample may be carry-over from other donors' samples.

The V gene is TRBV20-1, the J gene TRBJ1-1; the D is unclear. The germline V and J ends were trimmed by 1 base and 11 bases, with 5 bases remaining between them. Germline-derived CDR1 and CDR2 are DFQATT and SNEGSKA (reference sequence). CDR3 length equals 9 residues. This CDR3 reads CSARGRAFF. The CDR3 DNA reads as TGCAGTGCTAGAGGGAGGGCTTTCTTT.

This clonotype was observed at least ten times. The chain employs TRBV5-5 and TRBJ1-5, with 8 bases that match TRBD1. Germline assignment: CDR1 SGHKS and CDR2 YYEKEE (reference sequence). The CDR3 consists of 15 residues. The V segment lost 2 bases and the J segment 3 bases; nucleotides outside the gene matches: 4. CDR3 bases: TGTGCCAGCAGCTTTGGACAGGGCTTCAATCAGCCCCAGCATTTT. This translates into CASSFGQGFNQPQHF. The full variable domain, its missing parts supplied by reference TRBV5-5 and TRBJ1-5, is DAGVTQSPTHLIKTRGQQVTLRCSPISGHKSVSWYQQVLGQGPQFIFQYYEKEERGRGNFPDRFSARQFPNYSSELNVNALLLGDSALYLCASSFGQGFNQPQHFGDGTRLSIL.

This clonotype was seen a handful of times. The chain recombines TRBV4-2 with TRBJ2-2, with 7 bases lining up with TRBD2. Trimming removed 4 bases from V and 6 bases from J; junction bases left unmatched: 5. CDR1 LGHNA and CDR2 YNFKEQ come from the germline V gene. This CDR3 spans 14 amino acids. The CDR3 DNA follows: TGTGCCAGCAGCCCGGGGGGAAACGCCGGGGAGCTGTTTTTT. Amino acid sequence: CASSPGGNAGELFF.

V usage is TRBV14 and J usage is TRBJ1-1, with D hard to call. Germline V gene data show CDR1 as SGHDN and CDR2 as FVKESK. The CDR3 covers 13 residues. The V end lost 1 base, the J end lost 5 bases, and 8 bases lay between the germline ends. The CDR3 is CASSQAFRTEAFF. The CDR3 nucleotides read TGTGCCAGCAGCCAAGCGTTTCGGACTGAAGCTTTCTTT.

V gene TRBV19 combines with J gene TRBJ1-2; TRBD1 aligns across 7 bases. This CDR3 has 15 residues. CDR1 is LNHDA, CDR2 SQIVND, per germline (reference sequence). V lost 4 bases, J lost 4 bases, and 9 bases stayed unmatched. CDR3 DNA: TGTGCCAGTAGTAGACGGGACAGCCGGAGCTATGGCTACACCTTC. Amino acids: CASSRRDSRSYGYTF.